This T cell receptor (beta chain) was documented in a study of shared clonotypes between healthy human individuals. As regards this clone: Compared with germline, one end of the junction differs, possibly owing to a read error.

Profiling relied on immunoSEQ multiplex PCR, and the TCRdb table lists in-frame clones only, not all of them. Found here are some 480,000 clones, roughly 78% of them singletons; the top ten hold roughly 12%. The CDR3 is 10 residues long. Germline CDR1 and CDR2: DFQATT and SNEGSKA (reference sequence). Every one of the donors was a Caucasian adult that lived in Nashville, Tennessee. The sample comprised PBMCs. This clonotype was sampled from a woman aged 40 to 49 in good health. Some clones in this sample may be carry-over from other donors' samples. The genes are TRBV20-1 and TRBJ2-7, with TRBD1 matching 7 bases. Written as DNA, the CDR3 is TGCAGTGCTAGTTTTGGGACAGCTAACTTC. Translation: CSASFGTANF.